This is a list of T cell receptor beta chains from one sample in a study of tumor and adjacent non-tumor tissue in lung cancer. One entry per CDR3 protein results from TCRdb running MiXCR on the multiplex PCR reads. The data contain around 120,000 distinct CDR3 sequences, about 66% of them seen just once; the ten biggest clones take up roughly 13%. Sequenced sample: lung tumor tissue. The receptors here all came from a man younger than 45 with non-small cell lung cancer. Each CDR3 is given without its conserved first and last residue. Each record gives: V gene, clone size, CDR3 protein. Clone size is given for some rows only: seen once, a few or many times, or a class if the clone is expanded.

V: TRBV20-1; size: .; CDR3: STRRGGQETQY
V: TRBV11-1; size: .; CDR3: VSSRTTLAGGDEQY
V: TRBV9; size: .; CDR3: AGSVGDRVKTEAF
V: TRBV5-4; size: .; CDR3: VSSRPGPTPVTQY
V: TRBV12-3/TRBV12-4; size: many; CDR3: ASSLPYLAGAYNEQF
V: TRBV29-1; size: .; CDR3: SAQGQGTSNTGELF
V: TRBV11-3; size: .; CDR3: ANSRGQDQQF
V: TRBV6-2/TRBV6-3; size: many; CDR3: ASSYSGDRIQY
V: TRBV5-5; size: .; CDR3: ASSLITVSGNQSQH
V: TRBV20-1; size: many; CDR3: SARDRGAGTEAF
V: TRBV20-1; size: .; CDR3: SARDPDRLRGQY
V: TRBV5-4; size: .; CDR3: ASNTDKYNERF
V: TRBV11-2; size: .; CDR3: ASNPGVSRNEQF
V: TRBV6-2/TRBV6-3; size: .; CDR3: ASRHGADTQY
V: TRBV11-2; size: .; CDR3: ASSLDRAFQKTQY
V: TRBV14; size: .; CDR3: TSSHGYGGHEQY
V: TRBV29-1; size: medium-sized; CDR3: SVVRSAWSSYNEQF
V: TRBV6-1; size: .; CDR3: VRTVDRPNTEAF
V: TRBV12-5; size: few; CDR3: ASGLRLAGTTNTGELF
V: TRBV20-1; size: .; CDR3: SARSGQGHHGNEKLF
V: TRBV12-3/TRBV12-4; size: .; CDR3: DSSRGVFAKNIQY
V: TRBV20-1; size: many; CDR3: SARAAGGLTDTQY
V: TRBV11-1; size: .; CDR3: ASSLARVGNEQY
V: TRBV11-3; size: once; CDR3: TSGRTSGGLRELF
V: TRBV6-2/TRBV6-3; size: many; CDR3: ASREVAGGYT
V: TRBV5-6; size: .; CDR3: ASSLDVGDNEQY
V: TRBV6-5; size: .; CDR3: ARRLGLGTEAL
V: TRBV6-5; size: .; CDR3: ASSYMAAKFCEQY
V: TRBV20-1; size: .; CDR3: SAVPPLPYNEQF
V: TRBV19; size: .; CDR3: ASSIGRDRGPDTQY
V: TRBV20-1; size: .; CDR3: SASSGGTKTQY
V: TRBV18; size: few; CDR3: ASSPTGHEQY
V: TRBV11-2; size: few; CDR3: ASRGAKYGGDTEAF
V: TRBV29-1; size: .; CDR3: SVTRDSWTESF
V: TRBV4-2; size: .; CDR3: ASSPRLAGNREAQY
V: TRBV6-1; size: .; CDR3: ASSEDRTPTDTQY
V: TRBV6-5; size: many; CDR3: ASKGPYEQY